What follows are 17 T cell receptor beta chains derived from one specimen sequenced in a study of T cells expressing NK-cell markers. TCRdb processed the 5' RACE reads again and assigns one entry to each CDR3 protein, with no DNA. Here the sample table reports approximately 380,000 distinct CDR3 sequences. The specimen was blood T cells: a sorted CD56 or NKG2C T cell subset, CD4+ or CD8+ T cells, or bulk PBMC T cells (not recorded which). The receptors stem from a man aged 18-70 years in good health.

The chain recombines TRBV12-3 or TRBV12-4 with TRBJ2-1; TCRdb reports TRBD1, a call that lacks DNA to check it against. The CDR3 length is 14 residues. CDR3 amino acids: CASRGTGALNEQFF.

The chain has TRBV7-3 and TRBJ2-5. The CDR3 contains 13 residues. Looked up from germline, CDR1 is SGHTA and CDR2 is FQGTGA. The CDR3 region is CASSFRRQETQYF. Full variable domain (rest looked up from reference TRBV7-3 and TRBJ2-5): GAGVSQTPSNKVTEKGKYVELRCDPISGHTALYWYRQSLGQGPEFLIYFQGTGAADDSGLPNDRFFAVRPEGSVSTLKIQRTERGDSAVYLCASSFRRQETQYFGPGTRLLVL.

The chain combines TRBV18 with TRBJ1-1. Germline V gene data show CDR1 as KGHSH and CDR2 as LQKENI. This CDR3 region has 16 residues. CDR3 region: CASSPRVVLTDTEAFF.

V is TRBV11-1 and J is TRBJ1-1; absent DNA, TCRdb's TRBD1 call cannot be checked. In germline, CDR1 is SGHAT, CDR2 FQDESV (reference sequence). The CDR3 loop spans 13 amino acids. This CDR3 reads CASSLGEDRFTFF.

The gene calls are TRBV2 and TRBJ2-1; checking the TCRdb D call of TRBD2 is not possible without DNA. Germline V gene data show CDR1 as SNHLY and CDR2 as FYNNEI. This CDR3 has 14 residues. CDR3 sequence reads: CASKDLSSYNEQFF. The full variable domain, with the rest looked up from reference TRBV2 and TRBJ2-1, is EPEVTQTPSHQVTQMGQEVILRCVPISNHLYFYWYRQILGQKVEFLVSFYNNEISEKSEIFDDQFSVERPDGSNFTLKIRSTKLEDSAMYFCASKDLSSYNEQFFGPGTRLTVL.

The chain has TRBV6-1 and TRBJ2-1; there is no DNA to check the TCRdb D call of TRBD1. The CDR3 is 13 residues long. The germline V gene encodes CDR1 MNHNS and CDR2 SASEGT. The CDR3 here is CASSGTGANEQFF.

The CDR3 spells CASSFGAVSWNTEAFF. This sequence joins TRBV5-1 and TRBJ1-1. Germline CDR1 is SGHRS and CDR2 is YFSETQ. CDR3 length equals 16 residues.

This chain uses TRBV27 with TRBJ1-6; without DNA, the TCRdb call of TRBD1 cannot be checked. The CDR3 length is 13 residues. Germline-derived CDR1 and CDR2 are MNHEY and SMNVEV (reference sequence). The CDR3 reads CASRGQVNSPLHF.

This rearrangement joins TRBV5-6 to TRBJ2-5. Germline CDR1 and CDR2: SGHDT and YYEEEE. The CDR3 is 15 amino acids. CDR3 loop: CASSSVTENQETQYF. The whole variable domain, remainder taken from reference TRBV5-6 and TRBJ2-5, is DAGVTQSPTHLIKTRGQQVTLRCSPKSGHDTVSWYQQALGQGPQFIFQYYEEEERQRGNFPDRFSGHQFPNYSSELNVNALLLGDSALYLCASSSVTENQETQYFGPGTRLLVL.

The chain employs TRBV20-1 and TRBJ1-5. There are 14 residues in the CDR3. Germline CDR1 reads DFQATT; CDR2 reads SNEGSKA (reference sequence). CDR3 loop: CSARIRARNQPQHF.

V gene TRBV28 combines with J gene TRBJ1-1; as DNA is missing, the TRBD1 call by TCRdb cannot be tested. Germline V gives CDR1 MDHEN, CDR2 SYDVKM. This CDR3 contains 14 residues. CDR3 loop: CASSLQQANTEAFF.

This sequence joins TRBV6-1 and TRBJ1-2. The germline V gene has CDR1 MNHNS and CDR2 SASEGT. The CDR3 consists of 15 residues. The CDR3 loop is CASLTLIANNYGYTF.

The chain has TRBV5-5 and TRBJ2-7; TCRdb selects TRBD2, and the lack of DNA leaves this call unchecked. Germline-derived CDR1 and CDR2 are SGHKS and YYEKEE (reference sequence). The CDR3 is 14 amino acids. This CDR3 reads CASSFSSTNYEQYF.

The rearrangement joins TRBV6-1 to TRBJ2-7; no DNA is available, so the TRBD2 call from TCRdb remains unchecked. The CDR3 has 15 amino acids. Germline V gene sequence: CDR1 MNHNS, CDR2 SASEGT. The CDR3 loop is CASSESGLARYEQYF.

This chain uses TRBV5-1 with TRBJ2-2; the TCRdb call, TRBD1, lacks DNA for checking. CDR3 length: 16 residues. In germline, CDR1 is SGHRS, CDR2 YFSETQ. CDR3 protein: CASSLRKRGLDGELFF.

V and J are TRBV5-1 and TRBJ2-5; checking the TCRdb D call of TRBD2 is not possible without DNA. This CDR3 is 13 amino acids long. Germline CDR1 and CDR2: SGHRS and YFSETQ. CDR3: CASSRDGRETQYF.

The rearrangement links TRBV6-5 to TRBJ2-2; the TRBD1 assignment by TCRdb is unverifiable without DNA. The germline V gene encodes CDR1 MNHEY and CDR2 SVGAGI. CDR3 length: 17 residues. The CDR3 here is CASSTPAGPTNTGELFF.